Sequencing of this TCR beta chain was carried out in a study of blood T cell repertoires in COVID-19. Study-wide background: The samples span acute and convalescent COVID-19 from the United States, Italy and Spain.

Methods used by the authors: Scientists estimated how many nucleated cells there were by amplifying reference gene primers. Assay used: immunoSEQ multiplex PCR; TCRdb lists only in-frame clones, some missing. The DNA gave D and trimming, while V, J and clone size come from that table. This table has about 98,000 clones, about 81% appearing once. CDR3 length equals 17 residues. Trimming removed 0 bases at V and 6 bases at J, with 17 bases between. Germline V gives CDR1 KGHSH, CDR2 LQKENI. Material: peripheral blood. This sequence originates from a man in his 70s with acute or convalescent COVID-19. V gene TRBV18 combines with J gene TRBJ2-2, with TRBD2 as a possible D gene (6 bases). In DNA form, the CDR3 reads TGTGCCAGCTCACCACCGTTAGGGACCCGGAGGGCCGGGGAGCTGTTTTTT. This encodes CASSPPLGTRRAGELFF.